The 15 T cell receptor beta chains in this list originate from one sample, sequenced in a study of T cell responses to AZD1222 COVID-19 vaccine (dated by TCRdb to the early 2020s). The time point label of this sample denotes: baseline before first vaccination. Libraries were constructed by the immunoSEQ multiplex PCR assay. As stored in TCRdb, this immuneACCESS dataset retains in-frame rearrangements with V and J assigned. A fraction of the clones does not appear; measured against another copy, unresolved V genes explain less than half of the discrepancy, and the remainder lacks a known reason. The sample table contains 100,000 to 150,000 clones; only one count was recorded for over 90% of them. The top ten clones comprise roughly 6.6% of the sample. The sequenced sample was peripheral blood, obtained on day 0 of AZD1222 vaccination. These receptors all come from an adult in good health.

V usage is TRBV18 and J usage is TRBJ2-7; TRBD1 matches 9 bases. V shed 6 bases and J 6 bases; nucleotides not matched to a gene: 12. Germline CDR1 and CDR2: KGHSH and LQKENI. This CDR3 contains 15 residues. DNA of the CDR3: TGTGCCAGCTCTCAAATCCGGGACAGGGAAGGCGAGCAGTACTTC. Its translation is CASSQIRDREGEQYF. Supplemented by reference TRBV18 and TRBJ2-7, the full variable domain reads NAGVMQNPRHLVRRRGQEARLRCSPMKGHSHVYWYRQLPEEGLKFMVYLQKENIIDESGMPKERFSAEFPKEGPSILRIQQVVRGDSAAYFCASSQIRDREGEQYFGPGTRLTVT.

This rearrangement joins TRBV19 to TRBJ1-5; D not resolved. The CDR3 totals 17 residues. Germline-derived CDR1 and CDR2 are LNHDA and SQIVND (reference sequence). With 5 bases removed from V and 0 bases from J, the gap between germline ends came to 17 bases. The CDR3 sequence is CASSAVGRPPSNQPQHF. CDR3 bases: TGTGCCAGTAGTGCGGTTGGGAGGCCTCCTAGCAATCAGCCCCAGCATTTT. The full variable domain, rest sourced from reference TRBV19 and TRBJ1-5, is DGGITQSPKYLFRKEGQNVTLSCEQNLNHDAMYWYRQDPGQGLRLIYYSQIVNDFQKGDIAEGYSVSREKKESFPLTVTSAQKNPTAFYLCASSAVGRPPSNQPQHFGDGTRLSIL.

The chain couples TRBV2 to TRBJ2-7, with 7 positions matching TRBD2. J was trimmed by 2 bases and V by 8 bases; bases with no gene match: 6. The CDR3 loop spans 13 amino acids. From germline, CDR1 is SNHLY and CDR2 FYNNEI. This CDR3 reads CASRGLVAYEQYF. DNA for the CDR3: TGTGCCAGCCGCGGACTAGTAGCCTACGAGCAGTACTTC.

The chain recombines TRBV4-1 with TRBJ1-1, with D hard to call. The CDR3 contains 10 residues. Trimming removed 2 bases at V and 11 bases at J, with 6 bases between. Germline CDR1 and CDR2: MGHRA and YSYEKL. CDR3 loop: CASSQSPAFF. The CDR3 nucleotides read TGCGCCAGCAGCCAATCTCCCGCTTTCTTT.

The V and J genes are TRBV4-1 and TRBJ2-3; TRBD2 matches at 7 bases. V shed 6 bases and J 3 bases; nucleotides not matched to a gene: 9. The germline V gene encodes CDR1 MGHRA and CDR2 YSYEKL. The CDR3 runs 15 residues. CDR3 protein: CASSKQAGATDTQYF. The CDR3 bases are TGCGCCAGCAGTAAACAGGCGGGAGCTACAGATACGCAGTATTTT.

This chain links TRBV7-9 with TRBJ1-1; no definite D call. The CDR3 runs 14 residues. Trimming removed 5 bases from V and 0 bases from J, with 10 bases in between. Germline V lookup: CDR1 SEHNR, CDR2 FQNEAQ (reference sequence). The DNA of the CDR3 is TGTGCCAGCAGCCTTGGGCCGTTGAACACTGAAGCTTTCTTT. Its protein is CASSLGPLNTEAFF. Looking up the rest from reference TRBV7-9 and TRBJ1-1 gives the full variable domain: DTGVSQNPRHKITKRGQNVTFRCDPISEHNRLYWYRQTLGQGPEFLTYFQNEAQLEKSRLLSDRFSAERPKGSFSTLEIQRTEQGDSAMYLCASSLGPLNTEAFFGQGTRLTVV.

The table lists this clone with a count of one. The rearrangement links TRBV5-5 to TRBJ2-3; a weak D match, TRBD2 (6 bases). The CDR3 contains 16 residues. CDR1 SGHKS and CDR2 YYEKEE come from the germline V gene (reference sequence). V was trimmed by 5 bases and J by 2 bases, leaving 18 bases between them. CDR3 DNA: TGTGCCAGCAGGGAAGATCTAGCGAGCTACACAGATACGCAGTATTTT. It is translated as CASREDLASYTDTQYF.

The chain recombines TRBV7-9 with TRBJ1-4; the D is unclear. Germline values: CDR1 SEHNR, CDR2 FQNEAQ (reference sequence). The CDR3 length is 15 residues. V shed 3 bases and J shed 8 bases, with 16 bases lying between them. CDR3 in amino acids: CASSFEIVRGEKLFF. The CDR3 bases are TGTGCCAGCAGCTTCGAAATAGTGAGAGGGGAAAAACTGTTTTTT.

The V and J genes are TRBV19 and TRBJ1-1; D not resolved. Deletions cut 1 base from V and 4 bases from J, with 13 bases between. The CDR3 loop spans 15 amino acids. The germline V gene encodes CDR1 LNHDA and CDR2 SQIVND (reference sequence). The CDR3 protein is CASSIVGRMGTEAFF. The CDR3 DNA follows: TGTGCCAGTAGTATAGTAGGCAGGATGGGCACTGAAGCTTTCTTT.

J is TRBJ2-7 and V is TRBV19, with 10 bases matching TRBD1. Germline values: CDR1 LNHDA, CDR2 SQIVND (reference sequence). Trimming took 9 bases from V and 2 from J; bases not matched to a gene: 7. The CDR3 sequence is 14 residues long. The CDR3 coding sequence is TGTGCCAGCGAAGCTGGGACAGGGGCCTACGAGCAGTACTTC. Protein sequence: CASEAGTGAYEQYF.

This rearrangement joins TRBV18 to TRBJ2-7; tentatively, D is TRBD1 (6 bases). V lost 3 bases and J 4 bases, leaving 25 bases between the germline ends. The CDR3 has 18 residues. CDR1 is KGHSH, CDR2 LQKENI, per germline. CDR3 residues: CASSPTVGTGFERYEQYF. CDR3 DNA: TGTGCCAGCTCACCTACGGTTGGAACAGGGTTTGAGAGATACGAGCAGTACTTC.

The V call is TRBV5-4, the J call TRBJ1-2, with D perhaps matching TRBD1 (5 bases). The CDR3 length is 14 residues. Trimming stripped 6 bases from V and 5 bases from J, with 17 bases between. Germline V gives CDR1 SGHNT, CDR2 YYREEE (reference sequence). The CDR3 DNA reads TGTGCCAGCACCACGGACACTCCTAGGTATGGCTACACCTTC. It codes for CASTTDTPRYGYTF.

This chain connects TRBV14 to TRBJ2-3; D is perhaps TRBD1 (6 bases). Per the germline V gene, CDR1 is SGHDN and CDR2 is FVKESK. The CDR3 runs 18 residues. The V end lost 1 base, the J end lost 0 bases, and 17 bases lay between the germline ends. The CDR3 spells CASSQGPPPGHSTDTQYF. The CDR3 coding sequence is TGTGCCAGCAGCCAAGGGCCCCCCCCGGGACACAGCACAGATACGCAGTATTTT.

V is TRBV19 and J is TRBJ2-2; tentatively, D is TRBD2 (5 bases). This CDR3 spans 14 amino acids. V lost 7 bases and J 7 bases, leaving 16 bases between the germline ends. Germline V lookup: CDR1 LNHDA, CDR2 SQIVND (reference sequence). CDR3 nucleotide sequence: TGTGCCAGTACTCCGTCTTACGGAGGCGGGGAGCTGTTTTTT. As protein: CASTPSYGGGELFF.

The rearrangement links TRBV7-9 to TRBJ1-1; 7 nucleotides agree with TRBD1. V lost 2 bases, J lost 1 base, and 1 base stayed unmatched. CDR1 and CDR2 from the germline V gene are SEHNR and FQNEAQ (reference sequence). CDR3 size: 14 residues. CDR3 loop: CASSLRDRNTEAFF. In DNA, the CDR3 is TGTGCCAGCAGCTTAAGGGACAGGAACACTGAAGCTTTCTTT.